These T cell receptor beta chains were read from a single sample in a study of blood T cell repertoires in COVID-19. Data came from immunoSEQ multiplex PCR; TCRdb stores just in-frame clones and leaves some out. The sample holds around 300,000 clones, about 82% seen once. Sequenced input: peripheral blood. The receptors stem from a human donor in a cohort sampled during active COVID-19. Both conserved end residues are part of each CDR3. The D gene is left open where the match is weak. Where a row states a size, it is once, few, many or the class of an expanded clone; other rows omit it.

D: .
J: TRBJ2-1
V: TRBV27
size: .
DNA: TGTGCCAGCAACGGTCGGAATGAGCAGTTCTTC
CDR3: CASNGRNEQFF

D: .
J: TRBJ2-2
V: TRBV19
size: .
DNA: TGTGCCAGCGGGGGGCTCCGGGAGCTGTTTTTT
CDR3: CASGGLRELFF

D: .
J: TRBJ2-3
V: TRBV19
size: once
DNA: TGTGCCAGTAGTACACGACAGGCAGATACGCAGTATTTT
CDR3: CASSTRQADTQYF

D: .
J: TRBJ2-1
V: TRBV9
size: .
DNA: TGTGCCAGCGTCTTTCCCATGAGCTCCTACAATGAGCAGTTCTTC
CDR3: CASVFPMSSYNEQFF

D: TRBD1
J: TRBJ2-2
V: TRBV18
size: .
DNA: TGTGCCAGCTCACCACATCCTCCGGGACAGGGTGGCACCGGGGAGCTGTTTTTT
CDR3: CASSPHPPGQGGTGELFF

D: .
J: TRBJ2-3
V: TRBV6-6
size: .
DNA: TGTGCCAGCAGTCGAAGCGGCCATCACAAAGGAACTAAGGATACGCAGTATTTT
CDR3: CASSRSGHHKGTKDTQYF

D: TRBD2
J: TRBJ2-1
V: TRBV5-5
size: .
DNA: TGTGCCAGCAGCCTAGCGGGGGGTTCCAATGAGCAGTTCTTC
CDR3: CASSLAGGSNEQFF

D: .
J: TRBJ2-7
V: TRBV6-4
size: .
DNA: TGTGCCAGCACCTCTCTTTACGAGCAGTACTTC
CDR3: CASTSLYEQYF

D: TRBD1
J: TRBJ2-2
V: TRBV11-2
size: .
DNA: TGTGCCAGCAGCCCCCAGACAGGGGACGCCACCTTT
CDR3: CASSPQTGDATF

D: .
J: TRBJ1-2
V: TRBV2
size: .
DNA: TGTGCCAGCAGTGATTGGGGCGGCTACACCTTC
CDR3: CASSDWGGYTF

D: TRBD1
J: TRBJ1-1
V: TRBV6-1
size: few
DNA: TGTGCCAGCAGTGAAGCGTCGGGACAGGGAGCTGAAGCTTTCTTT
CDR3: CASSEASGQGAEAFF

D: TRBD2
J: TRBJ2-5
V: TRBV7-9
size: .
DNA: TGTGCCAGCAGCCCCAGACTAGCGGGGGTTGAGACCCAGTACTTC
CDR3: CASSPRLAGVETQYF

D: .
J: TRBJ1-1
V: TRBV25-1
size: .
DNA: TGTGCCAGCAGTGAACCGGGGTACACTGAAGCTTTCTTT
CDR3: CASSEPGYTEAFF

D: .
J: TRBJ1-1
V: TRBV14
size: .
DNA: TGTGCCAGCAGCCCCCTTGGGCAGAACACTGAAGCTTTCTTT
CDR3: CASSPLGQNTEAFF

D: TRBD1
J: TRBJ1-2
V: TRBV6-5
size: many
DNA: TGTGCCAGCAGTTACGCGGACAGGGTTAACTATGGCTACACCTTC
CDR3: CASSYADRVNYGYTF

D: .
J: TRBJ2-1
V: TRBV6-5
size: .
DNA: TGTGCCAGCTTTCCAGGGCCCTACAATGAGCAGTTCTTC
CDR3: CASFPGPYNEQFF

D: .
J: TRBJ2-1
V: TRBV10-1
size: once
DNA: TGCGCCAGCAGTGAGTATGGGCGGGGGCTCAGAAATGAGCAGTTCTTC
CDR3: CASSEYGRGLRNEQFF

D: .
J: TRBJ1-2
V: TRBV11-3
size: once
DNA: TGTGCCAGCTCCCGGGGTGACTACTATGGCTACACCTTC
CDR3: CASSRGDYYGYTF

D: .
J: TRBJ2-5
V: TRBV18
size: .
DNA: TGTGCCAGCTCACCAGGGAGGAAAGAGACCCAGTACTTC
CDR3: CASSPGRKETQYF

D: .
J: TRBJ1-2
V: TRBV28
size: few
DNA: TGTGCCAGCAGTTTCCCCTCTAACTATGGCTACACCTTC
CDR3: CASSFPSNYGYTF

D: .
J: TRBJ1-1
V: TRBV12-3/TRBV12-4
size: .
DNA: TGTGCCAGCAGTTTGAGTACTGAAGCTTTCTTT
CDR3: CASSLSTEAFF

D: .
J: TRBJ1-1
V: TRBV6-5
size: .
DNA: TGTGCCAGCAGCCCCGGGGGGACTGAAGCTTTCTTT
CDR3: CASSPGGTEAFF

D: .
J: TRBJ2-2
V: TRBV18
size: .
DNA: TGTGCCAGCTCACCACAAGGTTCGGGGGCCGGGGAGCTGTTTTTT
CDR3: CASSPQGSGAGELFF

D: .
J: TRBJ1-2
V: TRBV18
size: many
DNA: TGTGCCAGCTCCCCCACCGACACGGCTAACTATGGCTACACCTTC
CDR3: CASSPTDTANYGYTF

D: TRBD1
J: TRBJ2-3
V: TRBV11-3
size: .
DNA: TGTGCCAGCAGCTACGGACAGGGGGGCACAGATACGCAGTATTTT
CDR3: CASSYGQGGTDTQYF

D: .
J: TRBJ1-5
V: TRBV6-5
size: .
DNA: TGTGCCAGCAGAGGGACACTCAATCAGCCCCAGCATTTT
CDR3: CASRGTLNQPQHF

D: .
J: TRBJ1-6
V: TRBV2
size: .
DNA: TGTGCCAGTAAAGACGGGTCCAGCTCCTATAATTCACCCCTCCACTTT
CDR3: CASKDGSSSYNSPLHF

D: TRBD1
J: TRBJ2-5
V: TRBV5-1
size: .
DNA: TGCGCCAGCAGCTCTTACAGGGGGCGAGGAGAGACCCAGTACTTC
CDR3: CASSSYRGRGETQYF

D: TRBD1
J: TRBJ1-5
V: TRBV3-1/TRBV3-2
size: .
DNA: TGTGCCAGCAGCCGGGGGACAGGGGTTGGCAATCAGCCCCAGCATTTT
CDR3: CASSRGTGVGNQPQHF

D: .
J: TRBJ2-7
V: TRBV7-9
size: once
DNA: TGTGCCAGCAGCTTAACAGGGAGTAGCGACGAGCAGTACTTC
CDR3: CASSLTGSSDEQYF

D: .
J: TRBJ1-4
V: TRBV6-5
size: .
DNA: TGTGCCAGCAGGGTTACAGATAATGAAAAACTGTTTTTT
CDR3: CASRVTDNEKLFF

D: .
J: TRBJ1-2
V: TRBV4-2
size: .
DNA: TGTGCCAGCAGCCAAGAATGGGGGGAGAACTATGGCTACACCTTC
CDR3: CASSQEWGENYGYTF

D: .
J: TRBJ2-7
V: TRBV2
size: .
DNA: TGTGCCACCAGGACAGCCCACTCCTACGAGCAGTACTTC
CDR3: CATRTAHSYEQYF

D: .
J: TRBJ2-3
V: TRBV7-2
size: .
DNA: TGTGCCAGCAGCTTAGCGCCGGGGACAGATACGCAGTATTTT
CDR3: CASSLAPGTDTQYF

D: TRBD1
J: TRBJ1-1
V: TRBV5-1
size: .
DNA: TGCGCCAGTAGCCCGAGGGGGCCGGCTTTCTTT
CDR3: CASSPRGPAFF

D: TRBD1
J: TRBJ2-7
V: TRBV3-1/TRBV3-2
size: .
DNA: TGTGCCAGCAGCCAAAGACGACAGGGCTTCTCCTACGAGCAGTACTTC
CDR3: CASSQRRQGFSYEQYF

D: TRBD1
J: TRBJ2-7
V: TRBV7-3
size: .
DNA: TGTGCCAGCAGCTTAACGCCAGGGGGTACCTACGAGCAGTACTTC
CDR3: CASSLTPGGTYEQYF

D: TRBD1
J: TRBJ1-4
V: TRBV7-6
size: .
DNA: TGTGCCAGCAGCGCCGAGGCCTCGGGACAGCAAAATGAAAAACTGTTTTTT
CDR3: CASSAEASGQQNEKLFF

D: TRBD1
J: TRBJ1-2
V: TRBV29-1
size: .
DNA: TGCAGCGTTGCTCTGTGGGACAGCTTAGGCTACACCTTC
CDR3: CSVALWDSLGYTF

D: .
J: TRBJ1-3
V: TRBV27
size: .
DNA: TGTGCCGCACCAGGTACCAGCTCTGGAAACACCATATATTTT
CDR3: CAAPGTSSGNTIYF

D: TRBD1
J: TRBJ1-1
V: TRBV9
size: .
DNA: TGTGCCAGCAGTACAGGGGTGAACACTGAAGCTTTCTTT
CDR3: CASSTGVNTEAFF

D: TRBD1
J: TRBJ1-5
V: TRBV7-6
size: .
DNA: TGTGCCAGCAGCTTAGGGACAGGGTCGGACAATCAGCCCCAGCATTTT
CDR3: CASSLGTGSDNQPQHF

D: .
J: TRBJ1-1
V: TRBV9
size: .
DNA: TGTGCCAGCAGCGTAGTTCCGGGAGGGACTGAAGCTTTCTTT
CDR3: CASSVVPGGTEAFF

D: TRBD1
J: TRBJ1-6
V: TRBV3-1/TRBV3-2
size: once
DNA: TGTGCCAGCAGCCGACGACAGGGGTTAGCTGTCTCACCCCTCCACTTT
CDR3: CASSRRQGLAVSPLHF

D: TRBD1
J: TRBJ1-6
V: TRBV5-6
size: many
DNA: TGTGCCAGCAGTACGGGACAGGGAAATTCACCCCTCCACTTT
CDR3: CASSTGQGNSPLHF

D: .
J: TRBJ2-3
V: TRBV5-8
size: few
DNA: TGTGCCAGCAGCCCGTTGATGCTAGTTAGGTCAGATACGCAGTATTTT
CDR3: CASSPLMLVRSDTQYF

D: TRBD2
J: TRBJ2-2
V: TRBV10-3
size: .
DNA: TGTGCCATCGGGGGGGATGCCGGGGAGCTGTTTTTT
CDR3: CAIGGDAGELFF

D: .
J: TRBJ1-4
V: TRBV7-9
size: once
DNA: TGTGCCAGCAGCTCCTTCCCTAATGAAAAACTGTTTTTT
CDR3: CASSSFPNEKLFF

D: TRBD1
J: TRBJ2-7
V: TRBV3-1/TRBV3-2
size: .
DNA: TGTGCCAGCAGCCAAGAATCGCAGACAGGGACCTACGAGCAGTACTTC
CDR3: CASSQESQTGTYEQYF